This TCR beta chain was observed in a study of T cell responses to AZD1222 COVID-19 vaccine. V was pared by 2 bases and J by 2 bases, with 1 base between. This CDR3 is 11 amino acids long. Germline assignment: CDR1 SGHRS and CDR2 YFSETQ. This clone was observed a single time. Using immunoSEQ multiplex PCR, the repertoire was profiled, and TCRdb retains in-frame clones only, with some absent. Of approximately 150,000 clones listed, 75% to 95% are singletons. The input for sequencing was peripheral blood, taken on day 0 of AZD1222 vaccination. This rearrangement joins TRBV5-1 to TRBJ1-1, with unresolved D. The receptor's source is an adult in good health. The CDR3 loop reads CASSLNTEAFF. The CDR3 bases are TGCGCCAGCAGCTTAAACACTGAAGCTTTCTTT.